Below, 21 T cell receptor beta chains from the same sample are listed, as sequenced in a study of quantifying T cell responses using KT2 cells. Study information: Reverse transcription used primers in the TCR alpha and beta constant regions.

A single-stranded UMI oligo with SP2 sequence was ligated to cDNA 3' ends. First-round PCR used about 4 cycles and beta primers RC1.1 and RC1.2 covering TRBC1 and TRBC2. From the UMI-ligation and nested PCR reads, TCRdb called clonotypes with MiXCR, one entry per CDR3 protein. The data contain about 30,000 distinct CDR3 sequences, roughly 7.2% of them singletons. What was sequenced was PBMCs spiked with cells of the T cell clone KT2. The receptor set was obtained from a human donor.

The rearrangement joins TRBV20-1 to TRBJ2-7; 12 bases map to TRBD2. V lost 5 bases, J lost 2 bases, and 7 bases stayed unmatched. The CDR3 spans 15 residues. Germline V CDR1 and CDR2: DFQATT, SNEGSKA (reference sequence). The CDR3 loop is CSALRTSGEAYEQYF. The CDR3, as DNA: TGCAGTGCTCTACGGACTAGCGGGGAAGCCTACGAGCAGTACTTC.

This clonotype has just a few counts. The rearrangement links TRBV5-1 to TRBJ2-5; D call uncertain. Trimming removed 0 bases at V and 0 bases at J, with 3 bases between. The CDR3 runs 13 residues. In germline, CDR1 is SGHRS, CDR2 YFSETQ. The CDR3 nucleotides read TGCGCCAGCAGCTTGGGGTACCAAGAGACCCAGTACTTC. Translation: CASSLGYQETQYF.

This clonotype occurred many times. The V and J genes are TRBV20-1 and TRBJ1-1; TRBD1 is a possible D gene (6 bases). The CDR3 covers 13 residues. Looked up from germline, CDR1 is DFQATT and CDR2 is SNEGSKA (reference sequence). V shed 7 bases and J shed 0 bases, with 12 bases lying between them. Here the CDR3 reads CSVAGHLNTEAFF. The CDR3 DNA is TGCAGTGTTGCGGGACACTTGAACACTGAAGCTTTCTTT.

As regards this clonotype: A read error may be the cause here, since a much bigger clone is one base away. A read error is likely, as this CDR3 ends without the conserved phenylalanine or tryptophan. The chain recombines TRBV12-3 or TRBV12-4 with TRBJ2-5; 8 bases agree with TRBD2. The CDR3 loop spans 15 amino acids. The J segment lost 3 bases and the V segment lost 3 bases, leaving 6 bases of the junction unmatched. CDR3 DNA sequence: TGTGCCAGCAGTTTGAGTACTAGCGGTAAAGAGACCCAGTACTAC. Protein product: CASSLSTSGKETQYY.

This clonotype was counted only a few times. The rearrangement joins TRBV11-2 to TRBJ1-1, with D maybe TRBD1 (6 bases). This CDR3 has 15 amino acids. V shed 5 bases and J shed 0 bases, with 13 bases lying between them. The germline gives CDR1 SGHAT, CDR2 FQNNGV. This CDR3 reads CASSHGGAMNTEAFF. DNA of the CDR3: TGTGCCAGCAGCCACGGGGGGGCTATGAACACTGAAGCTTTCTTT.

V gene TRBV5-1 combines with J gene TRBJ2-5; D is ambiguous. The CDR3 contains 14 residues. The V end lost 0 bases, the J end lost 5 bases, and 11 bases lay between the germline ends. CDR1 and CDR2 from the germline V gene are SGHRS and YFSETQ. CDR3 residues: CASSLEASLETQYF. The CDR3 nucleotides are TGCGCCAGCAGCTTGGAGGCTTCTTTGGAGACCCAGTACTTC.

J is TRBJ1-6 and V is TRBV20-1; no reliable D call. Germline-derived CDR1 and CDR2 are DFQATT and SNEGSKA (reference sequence). Deletions cut 3 bases from V and 7 bases from J, with 13 bases between. CDR3 length equals 14 residues. CDR3 loop: CSASIGRVNSPLHF. The CDR3 region has the DNA TGCAGTGCTAGTATCGGACGGGTGAATTCACCCCTCCACTTT.

This clonotype was seen at least ten times. The chain employs TRBV10-3 and TRBJ1-5; D not certain. This CDR3 has 15 residues. Germline CDR1 reads ENHRY; CDR2 reads SYGVKD. Deletions cut 4 bases from V and 0 bases from J, with 10 bases between. The CDR3 DNA reads TGTGCCATCAGTGGGACTGGATTTAGCAATCAGCCCCAGCATTTT. It codes for CAISGTGFSNQPQHF.

The chain uses TRBV19 and TRBJ2-6; the D call may be TRBD1 or TRBD2 (5 bases each). V dropped 6 bases and J dropped 0 bases, with 12 bases sitting between them. This CDR3 is built from 16 residues. Germline V lookup: CDR1 LNHDA, CDR2 SQIVND (reference sequence). The DNA for the CDR3 is TGTGCCAGTAGCCGGGACGGTAGCTCTGGGGCCAACGTCCTGACTTTC. Protein: CASSRDGSSGANVLTF.

Ten or more counts support this clonotype. The chain employs TRBV29-1 and TRBJ2-5; D might be TRBD2 (7 bases). V was pared by 3 bases and J by 6 bases, with 17 bases between. This CDR3 region has 14 residues. The germline V gene encodes CDR1 SQVTM and CDR2 ANQGSEA. The CDR3 region has the DNA TGCAGCGTTGATCCGGGGGGCCTTGGAAAGACCCAGTACTTC. Its translation is CSVDPGGLGKTQYF.

The chain is built from TRBV9 and TRBJ1-2, with D maybe TRBD1 (6 bases). Germline lookup yields CDR1 SGDLS and CDR2 YYNGEE. Between the trimmed V and J ends, which lost 1 base and 4 bases, there was a span of 20 bases. The CDR3 length is 17 residues. Here the CDR3 DNA reads TGTGCCAGCAGCGTAAACAGGGACATCTCTAGAATCTATGGCTACACCTTC. This encodes CASSVNRDISRIYGYTF. Based on the CDR3 plus reference TRBV9 and TRBJ1-2, the full variable domain is DSGVTQTPKHLITATGQRVTLRCSPRSGDLSVYWYQQSLDQGLQFLIQYYNGEERAKGNILERFSAQQFPDLHSELNLSSLELGDSALYFCASSVNRDISRIYGYTFGSGTRLTVV.

This clonotype came up once. The chain uses TRBV7-8 and TRBJ1-1, with D perhaps TRBD1 (5 bases). V was shortened by 5 bases and J by 1 base, with 14 bases between the two germline ends. The length of the CDR3 is 15 residues. Germline CDR1 is SGHVS and CDR2 is FQNEAQ. CDR3 DNA: TGTGCCAGCAGCCCACGGGCGGGGGGGAACACTGAAGCTTTCTTT. Translated, it gives CASSPRAGGNTEAFF. The complete variable domain, with remaining parts taken from reference TRBV7-8 and TRBJ1-1, reads GAGVSQSPRYKVAKRGQDVALRCDPISGHVSLFWYQQALGQGPEFLTYFQNEAQLDKSGLPSDRFFAERPEGSVSTLKIQRTQQEDSAVYLCASSPRAGGNTEAFFGQGTRLTVV.

This clonotype was counted at least ten times. The chain has TRBV12-3 or TRBV12-4 and TRBJ2-5; TRBD2 matches at 9 bases. The length of the CDR3 is 20 residues. With V trimmed by 6 bases and J by 1 base, 21 bases remained unmatched. The CDR3: CASSPRPPSGALRLQETQYF. DNA of the CDR3: TGTGCCAGCAGCCCCCGGCCCCCTAGCGGGGCCCTCCGTCTCCAAGAGACCCAGTACTTC.

This clonotype was counted ten times or more. The V and J genes are TRBV4-1 and TRBJ2-3, with 14 nucleotides matching TRBD2. CDR3 size: 17 residues. Germline V gene sequence: CDR1 MGHRA, CDR2 YSYEKL. The trim removed 1 base at V and 2 bases at J, leaving 2 bases unmatched. The chain's CDR3 is CASSQGTSGGTTDTQYF. Here the CDR3 DNA reads TGCGCCAGCAGCCAAGGGACTAGCGGGGGGACCACAGATACGCAGTATTTT.

The chain has TRBV5-6 and TRBJ1-5; 10 nucleotides line up with TRBD1. The germline CDR1 and CDR2 sequences are SGHDT and YYEEEE. The J segment lost 7 bases and the V segment lost 4 bases, leaving 11 bases of the junction unmatched. The CDR3 has 16 amino acids. This chain's CDR3 is CASSPRGQGMGQPQHF. Here the CDR3 DNA reads TGTGCCAGCAGCCCTCGGGGACAGGGGATGGGACAGCCCCAGCATTTT.

This clonotype was seen at least ten times. The rearrangement uses TRBV20-1 and TRBJ2-7; the match to TRBD1 covers 9 bases. The germline gives CDR1 DFQATT, CDR2 SNEGSKA (reference sequence). The CDR3 is made up of 13 amino acids. J lost 5 bases, V lost 4 bases, and 6 bases had no gene match. The CDR3 region has the DNA TGCAGTGCTAAAAGACAGGGGGTCGACGAGCAGTACTTC. As protein: CSAKRQGVDEQYF.

The chain joins TRBV12-3 or TRBV12-4 to TRBJ1-1; tentatively, D is TRBD1 (6 bases). V was cut by 4 bases and J by 4 bases, with 16 bases left in between. The CDR3 totals 15 residues. The CDR3 loop reads CASSSRGSVGTEAFF. As DNA, the CDR3 is TGTGCCAGCAGTTCAAGGGGGTCTGTGGGCACTGAAGCTTTCTTT.

CDR3 nucleotide sequence: TGCGCCAGCAGCCAGTCCGAGATGAACACTGAAGCTTTCTTT. Translating it yields CASSQSEMNTEAFF. The chain has TRBV4-1 and TRBJ1-1; D is unclear. This CDR3 is 14 amino acids long. Trimming took 3 bases from V and 0 from J, leaving 8 bases between them. Germline V CDR1 and CDR2: MGHRA, YSYEKL.

Many counts were recorded for this clonotype. CDR3 sequence: CASSLQGAGPDTQYF. The CDR3 DNA reads TGCGCCAGCAGCTTGCAGGGGGCTGGTCCAGATACGCAGTATTTT. V and J are TRBV5-1 and TRBJ2-3; the match to TRBD1 covers 8 bases. Germline V gene data show CDR1 as SGHRS and CDR2 as YFSETQ. The CDR3 sequence is 15 residues long. V shed 1 base, J shed 4 bases, and the junction held 5 bases outside the gene matches. Filled out from reference TRBV5-1 and TRBJ2-3, the complete variable domain reads KAGVTQTPRYLIKTRGQQVTLSCSPISGHRSVSWYQQTPGQGLQFLFEYFSETQRNKGNFPGRFSGRQFSNSRSEMNVSTLELGDSALYLCASSLQGAGPDTQYFGPGTRLTVL.

This clonotype was counted between two and nine times. The chain joins TRBV12-3 or TRBV12-4 to TRBJ1-5, with D perhaps TRBD1 (5 bases). The CDR3 covers 16 residues. V lost 5 bases, J lost 1 base, and 15 bases lay in between. In DNA, the CDR3 is TGTGCCAGCAGTCCCGAGGCCGGGGGAAGCAATCAGCCCCAGCATTTT. Translating it yields CASSPEAGGSNQPQHF.

V and J are TRBV3-1 and TRBJ1-1; TRBD1 might be the D (5 bases). This CDR3 has 15 amino acids. Germline V gives CDR1 LGHDT, CDR2 YNNKEL (reference sequence). Trimming left V 0 bases short and J 3 bases short, with 11 bases between. This chain's CDR3 is CASSQDGTGDTEAFF. The CDR3, as DNA: TGTGCCAGCAGCCAAGACGGGACGGGGGACACTGAAGCTTTCTTT.